The entry below gives a single T cell receptor (beta chain) sequence along with its context. In the original processing: How many nucleated cells were present was estimated from reference gene primer amplification. Using immunoSEQ multiplex PCR, the repertoire was profiled, and TCRdb retains in-frame clones only, with some absent. V and J calls and clone size are given by that table; D and trimming were obtained from the DNA. The sample includes about 100,000 clones, around nine tenths of them seen just once. This entry is derived from a study of blood T cell repertoires in COVID-19. Study-level background: Sites across the United States, Italy and Spain contributed samples from acute and convalescent COVID-19. T cells, B-cell-depleted T cells, or PBMCs supplied cDNA or gDNA.

Germline-derived CDR1 and CDR2 are SGHTA and FQGTGA. Trimming at V came to 4 bases and at J to 1 base, leaving 3 bases not matched to a gene. The CDR3 has 16 residues. The clonotype comes from a human donor in a cohort sampled during active COVID-19. The chain uses TRBV7-3 and TRBJ2-2, with TRBD1 matching over 10 bases. The specimen sequenced was peripheral blood. For the CDR3, the DNA is TGTGCCAGCAGCTCGACAGGGGGCAAGAACACCGGGGAGCTGTTTTTT. This translates into CASSSTGGKNTGELFF. The full variable domain, its missing parts supplied by reference TRBV7-3 and TRBJ2-2, is GAGVSQTPSNKVTEKGKYVELRCDPISGHTALYWYRQSLGQGPEFLIYFQGTGAADDSGLPNDRFFAVRPEGSVSTLKIQRTERGDSAVYLCASSSTGGKNTGELFFGEGSRLTVL.